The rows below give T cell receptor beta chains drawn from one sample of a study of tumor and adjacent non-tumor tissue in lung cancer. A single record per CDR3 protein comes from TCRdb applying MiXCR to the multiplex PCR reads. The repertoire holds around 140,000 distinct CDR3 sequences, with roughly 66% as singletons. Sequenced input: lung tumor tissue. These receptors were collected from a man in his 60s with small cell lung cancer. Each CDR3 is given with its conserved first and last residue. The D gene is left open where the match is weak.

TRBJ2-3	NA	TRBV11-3	CASSFSPDTLYF
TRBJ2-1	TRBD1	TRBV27	CASSPSGQYNEQFF
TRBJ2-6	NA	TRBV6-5	CASSYLFGFESSGANVLTF
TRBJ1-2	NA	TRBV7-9	CASGKGGDYGYTF
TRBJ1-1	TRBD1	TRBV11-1	CASSRDPGQGKNTEAFF
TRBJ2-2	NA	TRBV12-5	CASGLASPIGELFF
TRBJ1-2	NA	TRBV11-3	CASSGMDYGYAF
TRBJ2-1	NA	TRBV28	CASSFLGLHCSDEQFF
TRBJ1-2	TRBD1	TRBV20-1	CSARGQSNYGYTF
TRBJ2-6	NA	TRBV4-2	CPSSLNLPRGVGLANVLTF
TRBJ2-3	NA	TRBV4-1	CASSQEGRRGTQYF
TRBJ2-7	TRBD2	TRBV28	CVSMGGLAGEVQYF
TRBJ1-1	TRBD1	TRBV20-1	CSAREAGDRPEASF
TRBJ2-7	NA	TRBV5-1	CASSLAGAISYEQYF
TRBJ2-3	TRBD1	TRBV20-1	CSARDPGGPDTQYF
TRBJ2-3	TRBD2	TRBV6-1	CASSASSSGGTQYF
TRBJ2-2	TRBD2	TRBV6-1	CANTWISGRSGELFF
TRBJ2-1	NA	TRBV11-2	CASSPGGSGTYNEHFF
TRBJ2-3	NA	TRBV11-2	CASSLAGETDTQYF
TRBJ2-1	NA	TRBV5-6	CASSSALKGWNEQFF
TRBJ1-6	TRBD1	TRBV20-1	CSASTGTGDNSPLHF
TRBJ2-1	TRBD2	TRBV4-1	CASSQRLAGGGEQFF
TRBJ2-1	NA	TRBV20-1	CSTSVGTPGRLSSYNEQFF
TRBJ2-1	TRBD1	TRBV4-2	CASSRGQGGYDEQFF
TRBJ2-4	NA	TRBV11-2	CASSLGGNFAKNIQYF
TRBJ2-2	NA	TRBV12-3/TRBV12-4	CAISLRLMNTGELFF
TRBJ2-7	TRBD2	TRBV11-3	CASRLGLVMYEQYF
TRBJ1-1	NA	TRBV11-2	CASSVHPHSTEAFF
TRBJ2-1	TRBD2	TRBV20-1	CSTRTLAGELNEQFF
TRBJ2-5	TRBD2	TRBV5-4	CASSWGTSGIETQYF
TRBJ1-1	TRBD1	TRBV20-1	CSAERQGGFGAFF
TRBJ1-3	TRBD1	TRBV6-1	CASSWDRAAGNTIYF
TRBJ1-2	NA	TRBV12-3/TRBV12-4	CATADYGYTF
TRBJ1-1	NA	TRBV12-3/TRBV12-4	CASTFGSNTEAFF
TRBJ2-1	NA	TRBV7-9	CASSFTGSTYNEQFF
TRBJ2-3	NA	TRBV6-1	CASSRGQSTSTDTQYF
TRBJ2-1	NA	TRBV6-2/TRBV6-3	CASSLGGPGGEQLF
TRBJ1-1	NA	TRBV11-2	CASSSKQRPRIDTEAFF
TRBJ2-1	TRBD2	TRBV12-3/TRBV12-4	CASSQLAGAFGEQFF
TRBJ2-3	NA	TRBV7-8	CASSARGTDTQYF
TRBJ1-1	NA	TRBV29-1	CSVDKGVNAEAFF
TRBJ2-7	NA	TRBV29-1	CSVILPYEQYF
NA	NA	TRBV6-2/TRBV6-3	CASSYLRQAWNKPQYF
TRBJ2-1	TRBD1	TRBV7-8	CASSSRDRGLGEQFF
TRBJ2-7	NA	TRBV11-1	CASCLSQGSYEQYF
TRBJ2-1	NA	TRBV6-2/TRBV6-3	CASSYPDFKGNEQFF
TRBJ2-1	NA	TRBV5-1	CASSSGDSMSYNEQFF
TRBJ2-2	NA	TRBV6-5	CASSYSGSNTGELFF
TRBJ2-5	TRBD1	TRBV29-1	CSVDRGRETQYF
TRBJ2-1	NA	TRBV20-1	CSASTSGTHIEQFF
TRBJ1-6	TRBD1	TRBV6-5	CASRSGTGNSPLHF
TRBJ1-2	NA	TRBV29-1	CSVKFTVDHGYAF
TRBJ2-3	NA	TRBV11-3	CASNTRGTDTQYF
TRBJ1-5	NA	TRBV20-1	CSAAGTRDNQPQHF